This TCR beta chain was documented in a study of cytomegalovirus exposure and HLA in healthy donors (dated by TCRdb to about 2017). Regarding the complete study: According to an earlier analysis of a few hundred of the donors, roughly 180 million T cells yielded roughly 110 million unique TCR beta sequences and around 300 Gb of sequence data. HLA typing included class I and class II loci at four-digit resolution. The later analysis used no new phenotypic data to find candidate immune exposures, relying instead on TCR beta sequences and their occurrence across donors. In a later genetic analysis, genome-wide SNP genotypes for about three fifths of the 666 donors were used, and that subset was treated as a discovery cohort. Typing coverage varied by locus: 629-630 donors for A, B, C, DRB1 and DQB1; 522 for DQA1; about 590 for DPA1; more than 450 for DPB1. The study used immunosequencing to profile the T cell repertoires of under 700 subjects and linked those repertoires to cytomegalovirus serostatus. To study patterns of TCR occurrence, a later analysis re-analyzed previously published TCR beta repertoires from 500 to 850 donors and added high-resolution HLA genotyping. Of the roughly 410 genotyped donors, approximately 80% were placed in the genetic ancestry cluster associated with self-reported Caucasian donors. About five DR-DQ haplotypes were treated as single units for association and clustering because of strong linkage in the cohort. To predict cytomegalovirus infection status, the study brought together high-throughput TCR immunosequencing, statistical association of individual TCRs with disease status, and machine learning. An early release that covered some 630 HLA-typed donors contained approximately 300 gigabases of sequencing data and 65 million to 100 million unique TCR sequences. Alongside the repertoire data, information on donor age, sex, ethnicity and CMV serostatus was compiled. A separate validation cohort of 100 to 150 different subjects was used in addition to the approximately 610-subject first cohort. Across some 400 genotyped donors of the cohort, an average of about 240,000 unique TCR beta nucleotide sequences per donor were sequenced, and approximately 17% of those sequences were non-productive. The study was designed to test whether signatures of past pathogen exposure could be identified by cataloging public T cell receptors. An earlier analysis of 450 to 750 of the donors used high-throughput TCR beta sequencing to judge whether each TCR beta V gene segment behaved as functional or pseudogenic. Every discovery cohort repertoire had been produced on one sequencing platform.

The cohort comprised around 690 healthy bone marrow donors. At the time of sampling, every cohort member was nominally healthy, though immune exposures that went unrecorded were likely present. The donor was CMV seronegative and was included in the group of over 300 seronegative cohort members. A peripheral blood sample was collected from each donor, and TCR beta sequencing was performed on peripheral blood mononuclear cells. Genomic DNA was extracted from the blood cell samples with the Qiagen DNeasy Blood Extraction Kit. This clone came up once. Its cognate antigen has yet to be identified. The record has no base qualities; no much larger clone is one base away. Receptor libraries were prepared by the immunoSEQ multiplex PCR assay. The multiplex PCR relied on a mix of 60 forward primers for TCR Vbeta segments and 13 reverse primers for TCR Jbeta segments. The CDR3 region of rearranged TCR beta genes was amplified from genomic DNA by a multiplex PCR assay. The Illumina HiSeq System was used to sequence the amplified TCR beta libraries as 87-base-pair reads. In the original analysis: A later analysis tallied roughly 78 million unique TCR beta chains across the 610 or so repertoires, and roughly 11 million of those chains were shared by two or more donors. To remove PCR and sequencing errors, raw reads were error-corrected and collapsed into unique sequences using a nearest-neighbor algorithm that merged closely related sequences. CDR3 sequences were aligned to IMGT reference sequences to assign V, D and J gene segments. Each retained sequence needed at least a six-nucleotide match to both a V gene segment and a J gene segment. A rearrangement counted as productive if the CDR3 had no stop codons and remained in frame with V and J, and every other rearrangement counted as non-productive. CDR3 was defined by IMGT convention, running from the second conserved V-encoded cysteine to the conserved J-encoded phenylalanine. The earlier analysis of about 560 of the donors excluded any sequence lacking an unambiguous match to a single V gene segment. An earlier analysis of 587 of the donors classified V segments as functional when productive rearrangements were above 56.7% and as segregating when the standard deviation between donors was above 5%. A statistical classification framework was built to diagnose cytomegalovirus status from the catalog of TCR beta chain sequences. V and J gene assignment, in a later analysis, came from comparing TCR nucleotide sequences with IMGT/GENE-DB human TR gene sequences. The TCRdist pipeline was used in a later analysis to assign CDR3 sequences and most-parsimonious VDJ recombination scenarios. In a later analysis, each TCR beta chain was defined by its CDR3 amino acid sequence together with its V-gene family, and reads lacking a unique V-gene family were excluded. A later analysis removed 592 highly shared, low-generation-probability nucleotide sequences to deal with suspected cross-contamination and a sequencing artifact. A later analysis calculated a clonal expansion index for each public chain from normalized within-repertoire ranks of inferred template counts. Generation probabilities in a later analysis came from a VDJ recombination model fitted to out-of-frame rearrangements, and those results were checked against IGoR. Hypergeometric tests were used in a later analysis to score TCR-TCR, TCR-HLA and TCR-CMV co-occurrence, with a repertoire-size bias correction applied to the TCR pairs. To estimate false discovery rates, a later analysis permuted the HLA or CMV assignments 20 times. In a later analysis, co-occurring TCRs were grouped with DBSCAN, and TCRdist sequence similarity was added when clustering was performed within HLA-allele-positive subsets. Co-occurrence clustering excluded repertoires with fewer than 30,000 or more than 120,000 public chains, plus five with anomalous nucleotide sharing. Here the immuneACCESS table is served through TCRdb, limited to in-frame sequences with V and J called. Missing clones are a known gap in these copies; in checked studies unresolved V genes cover under half, and the rest lacks a known reason. For V, J and clone size, that table is used; D and trimming come from the DNA. For this sample there are roughly 140,000 clones; about 72% appear just once. The biggest ten clones account for approximately 2% of the sample.

Overall results and qualifications from the work: A cluster of highly shared sequence variants was judged likely to represent a technical artifact of the sequencing pipeline. In a later analysis, several top co-occurrence clusters were reported to appear linked to parvovirus B19, influenza, CMV and Epstein-Barr virus. In vitro tests confirmed that a few of the cytomegalovirus-associated TCR beta chains recognize cytomegalovirus antigens. In a later analysis, most CMV-associated TCR beta chains were found to appear HLA-restricted, with HLA associations seemingly driven largely by CMV exposure. Across donors, most TCR sequences were observed very rarely, whereas some public TCRs were present in many individuals. The presence/absence analyses assumed that sequencing depth was roughly uniform across donors, and that assumption may not be true. In a later analysis, some 17,000 TCR beta sequences were associated with specific HLA alleles at a false discovery rate of 0.05. In this cohort, only TCR beta chains were sequenced, and detectable features were limited by the absence of alpha or paired-chain data. In the study, approximately 160 TCR beta chains were listed as associated with cytomegalovirus. Compared with the roughly 670-donor mean, donors in an Asian-associated ancestry cluster had fewer N-insertions in productive TCRs, according to a later genetic analysis. The earlier analysis of almost 600 of the donors excluded 15 to 20 rarely observed V segments, including chromosome 9 orphons, because counts were too low. A later analysis found that HLA-associated TCR beta chains were more clonally expanded and had lower generation probabilities than equally common non-associated chains. In both the original and validation cohorts, the classifier was reported to diagnose cytomegalovirus status with high specificity and sensitivity. HLA typing was unavailable for some donors at each locus, so association tests used only the typed subset. V-gene and J-gene trimming of TCR beta chains was associated with a missense DCLRE1C variant in a later genetic analysis, and the association was replicated in an independent cohort. Linkage disequilibrium might explain the correlated functional status among segregating V segments, but an unknown experimental factor could not be ruled out. According to the authors, the approach could potentially be generalized to other disease states and immunological phenotypes. The only immune exposure information available for the cohort was CMV serostatus. A further reported finding was that TCR beta sequences accurately predicted the HLA-A and HLA-B alleles for most subjects in the first cohort. An earlier analysis of roughly 570 of the donors showed that most TCR beta V segments appeared in productive rearrangements either about 90% or about 30% of the time, which broadly matched IMGT annotations. A later analysis found that TCR association rates varied across HLA loci, with DRB1 alleles showing the most associated TCRs and HLA-C alleles the fewest. Assigning TCR associations to individual alleles was difficult when HLA alleles, especially DR and DQ, strongly co-occurred.

The origin of this receptor is a man aged 35-49 years in good health and CMV-seronegative. What was sequenced was PBMCs.

The CDR3: CASSRGAGDSYEQYF. The DNA sequence is as follows: TGTGCCAGCAGTCGGGGGGCAGGGGACTCGTACGAGCAGTACTTC. The V and J genes are TRBV9 and TRBJ2-7; the best D guess is TRBD2, with 7 bases matching. The CDR3 measures 15 amino acids from cysteine to phenylalanine. Here the CDR3 DNA is all that survives: 45 bases in frame from base 1. V is shortened by 5 bases, J by 4 bases, and the region joining them spans 19 bases. For CDR1 and CDR2, the germline V gene lists SGDLS and YYNGEE.